The 11 T cell receptor beta chains below were found in one sample sequenced in a study of blood T cells in healthy people across ages. For the second PCR, which ran for about 7 to 12 cycles, a sample-barcoded 5' primer and a J-beta primer mix were used. TCRdb re-analysed the 5' RACE reads in MiXCR, keeping a single row per CDR3 protein. The data hold some 900,000 distinct CDR3 sequences, with about 44% observed a single time. Input material: blood. Source of these receptors: a man between 25 and 39 years old in good health.

This clonotype appeared many times. The chain carries TRBV29-1 and TRBJ2-7; 8 nucleotides match TRBD1. Germline V lookup: CDR1 SQVTM, CDR2 ANQGSEA. The V gene end was trimmed by 3 bases and the J gene end by 4 bases; junction bases not matched to a gene: 8. The CDR3 consists of 14 residues. In nucleotides, the CDR3 is TGCAGCGTTGAGACTCCCGGACAGGGTTACGAGCAGTACTTC. It encodes CSVETPGQGYEQYF.

This clonotype was seen a handful of times. The chain links TRBV29-1 to TRBJ2-3, with unresolved D. CDR3 length equals 13 residues. Germline lookup yields CDR1 SQVTM and CDR2 ANQGSEA. The V end was cut by 3 bases, the J end by 8 bases, with 15 bases between. The CDR3 reads CSVDSTAEGTQYF. CDR3 sequence (DNA): TGCAGCGTTGATTCCACCGCCGAAGGTACGCAGTATTTT.

This rearrangement joins TRBV7-9 to TRBJ1-6; weak D call: TRBD1 (5 bases). Trimming took 6 bases from V and 6 from J, leaving 12 bases between them. Germline loops: CDR1 SEHNR, CDR2 FQNEAQ (reference sequence). This CDR3 region has 14 residues. The CDR3 reads CASSTGAFNSPLHF. DNA of the CDR3: TGTGCCAGCAGTACCGGGGCATTTAATTCACCCCTCCACTTT.

The V and J genes are TRBV7-2 and TRBJ2-7, with 7 bases lining up with TRBD2. Germline CDR1 reads SGHTA; CDR2 reads FQGNSA. The V gene end was trimmed by 3 bases and the J gene end by 0 bases; junction bases not matched to a gene: 8. The CDR3 is 16 amino acids. The CDR3 loop reads CASSFAGTGGSYEQYF. CDR3 DNA: TGTGCCAGCAGCTTTGCCGGGACGGGGGGCTCCTACGAGCAGTACTTC.

A remark on this clonotype: At one end the junction does not follow the germline gene, possibly because of a read error. The chain uses TRBV14 and TRBJ2-6, with D unresolved. Per germline, CDR1 SGHDN and CDR2 FVKESK. CDR3 length: 15 amino acids. The CDR3 sequence: CAGSQVYSGANVLTF. Here the CDR3 DNA reads TGTGCCGGCAGCCAAGTCTACTCTGGGGCCAACGTCCTGACTTTC.

This clonotype was seen a handful of times. The chain has TRBV6-5 and TRBJ1-1; 10 nucleotides line up with TRBD1. Per the germline V gene, CDR1 is MNHEY and CDR2 is SVGAGI. CDR3 length: 14 amino acids. V dropped 5 bases and J dropped 2; count of bases not matched to a gene: 2. CDR3 sequence (DNA): TGTGCCAGCAGTAAGACAGGGGGCAACACTGAAGCTTTCTTT. Its protein product is CASSKTGGNTEAFF.

The genes are TRBV12-3 or TRBV12-4 and TRBJ1-1; no clear D. V was cut by 4 bases and J by 0 bases, with 12 bases left in between. CDR3 length: 15 residues. The CDR3 is CASSSASIMNTEAFF. Here the CDR3 DNA reads TGTGCCAGCAGTTCCGCCTCCATCATGAACACTGAAGCTTTCTTT.

The genes are TRBV12-3 or TRBV12-4 and TRBJ2-2; 8 bases align to TRBD1. The V gene end was trimmed by 7 bases and the J gene end by 3 bases; junction bases not matched to a gene: 7. CDR3 length: 15 amino acids. CDR3: CASTLTGVDTGELFF. Here the CDR3 DNA reads TGTGCCAGCACTTTGACAGGGGTGGACACCGGGGAGCTGTTTTTT.

The chain couples TRBV20-1 to TRBJ1-6; no clear D gene. The CDR3 consists of 15 residues. Germline assignment: CDR1 DFQATT and CDR2 SNEGSKA (reference sequence). With 4 bases removed from V and 0 bases from J, the gap between germline ends came to 10 bases. CDR3 protein: CSATDGSSYNSPLHF. The CDR3 bases are TGCAGTGCTACGGACGGCAGCTCCTATAATTCACCCCTCCACTTT.

The chain employs TRBV6-5 and TRBJ2-7, with 8 bases aligning to TRBD1. CDR1 is MNHEY, CDR2 SVGAGI, per germline. CDR3 size: 16 residues. After removal of 5 bases from V and 2 bases from J, the junction contained 11 bases not matched to a gene. CDR3 nucleotides: TGTGCCAGCAGTATCGCCGGGACAGGTTCACCCTACGAGCAGTACTTC. Protein sequence: CASSIAGTGSPYEQYF.

This sequence joins TRBV28 and TRBJ2-3, with TRBD1 identical over 8 bases. Germline trimming cut 5 bases from V and 0 bases from J; bases unmatched to any gene: 7. Germline CDR1 is MDHEN and CDR2 is SYDVKM. CDR3 length equals 16 residues. The CDR3: CASSADRGLSTDTQYF. The CDR3, as DNA: TGTGCCAGCAGTGCCGACAGGGGCCTTAGCACAGATACGCAGTATTTT.